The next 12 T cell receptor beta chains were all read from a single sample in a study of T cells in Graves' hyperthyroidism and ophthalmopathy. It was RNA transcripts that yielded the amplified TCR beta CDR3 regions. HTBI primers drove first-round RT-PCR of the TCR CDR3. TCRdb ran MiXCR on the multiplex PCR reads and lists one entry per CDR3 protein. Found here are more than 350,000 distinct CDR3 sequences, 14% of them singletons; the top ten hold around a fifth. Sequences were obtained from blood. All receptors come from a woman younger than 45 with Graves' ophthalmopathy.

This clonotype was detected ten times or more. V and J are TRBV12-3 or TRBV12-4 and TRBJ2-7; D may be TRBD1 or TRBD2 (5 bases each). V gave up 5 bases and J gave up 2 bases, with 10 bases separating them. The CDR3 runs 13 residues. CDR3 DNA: TGTGCCAGCAGTGACAGACTACCCTACGAGCAGTACTTC. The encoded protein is CASSDRLPYEQYF.

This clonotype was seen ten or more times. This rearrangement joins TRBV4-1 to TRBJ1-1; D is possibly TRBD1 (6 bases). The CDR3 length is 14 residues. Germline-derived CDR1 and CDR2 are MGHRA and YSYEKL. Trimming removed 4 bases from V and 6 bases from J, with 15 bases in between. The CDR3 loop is CASSRRGGAAEAFF. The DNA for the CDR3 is TGCGCCAGCAGCCGTCGTGGGGGGGCCGCTGAAGCTTTCTTT.

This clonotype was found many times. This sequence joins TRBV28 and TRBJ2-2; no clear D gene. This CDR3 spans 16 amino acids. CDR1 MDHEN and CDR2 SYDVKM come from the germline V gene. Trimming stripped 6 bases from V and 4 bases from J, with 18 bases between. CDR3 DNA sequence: TGTGCCAGCAGCCCTCCGTCCTGGCGCGGCACCGGGGAGCTGTTTTTT. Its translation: CASSPPSWRGTGELFF.

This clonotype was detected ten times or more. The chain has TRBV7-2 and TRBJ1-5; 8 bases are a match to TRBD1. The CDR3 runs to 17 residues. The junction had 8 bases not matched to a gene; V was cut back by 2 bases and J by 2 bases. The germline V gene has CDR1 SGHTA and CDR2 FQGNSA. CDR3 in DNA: TGTGCCAGCAGCTTATACGGCAGGGGGCTGGGCAATCAGCCCCAGCATTTT. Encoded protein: CASSLYGRGLGNQPQHF.

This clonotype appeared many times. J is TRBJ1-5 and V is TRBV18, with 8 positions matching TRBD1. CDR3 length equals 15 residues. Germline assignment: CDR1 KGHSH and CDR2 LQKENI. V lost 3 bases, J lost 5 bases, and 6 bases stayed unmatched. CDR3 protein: CASSPGQGGHQPQHF. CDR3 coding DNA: TGTGCCAGCTCACCTGGACAGGGAGGGCATCAGCCCCAGCATTTT.

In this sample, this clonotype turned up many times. CDR3 nucleotides: TGTGCCAGTTCAATGCGGGGGACAGGGCGTTTGGATCAGCCCCAGCATTTT. Translated, it gives CASSMRGTGRLDQPQHF. This rearrangement joins TRBV19 to TRBJ1-5, with TRBD1 matching over 9 bases. The V gene's germline CDR1 is LNHDA and CDR2 SQIVND (reference sequence). CDR3 size: 17 residues. With 8 bases clipped from V and 5 bases from J, the junction kept 16 bases outside the gene matches.

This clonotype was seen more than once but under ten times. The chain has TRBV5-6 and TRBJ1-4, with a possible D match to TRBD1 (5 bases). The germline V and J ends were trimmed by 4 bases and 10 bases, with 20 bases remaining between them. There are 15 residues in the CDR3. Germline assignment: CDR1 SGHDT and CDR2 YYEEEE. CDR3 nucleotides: TGTGCCAGCAGCCAAAGCGCGGGCAGGAGGGGAAAACTGTTTTTT. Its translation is CASSQSAGRRGKLFF.

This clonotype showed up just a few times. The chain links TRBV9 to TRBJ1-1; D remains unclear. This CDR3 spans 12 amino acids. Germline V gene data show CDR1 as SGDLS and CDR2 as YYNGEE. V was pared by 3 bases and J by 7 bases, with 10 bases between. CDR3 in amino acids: CASSAEDGEAFF. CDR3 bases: TGTGCCAGCAGCGCCGAGGACGGTGAAGCTTTCTTT.

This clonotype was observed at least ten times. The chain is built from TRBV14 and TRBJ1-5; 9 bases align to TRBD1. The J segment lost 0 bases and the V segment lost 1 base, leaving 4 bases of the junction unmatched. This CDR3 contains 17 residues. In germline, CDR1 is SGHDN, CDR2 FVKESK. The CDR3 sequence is CASSQGTGVGSNQPQHF. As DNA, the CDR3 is TGTGCCAGCAGCCAAGGGACAGGGGTGGGTAGCAATCAGCCCCAGCATTTT.

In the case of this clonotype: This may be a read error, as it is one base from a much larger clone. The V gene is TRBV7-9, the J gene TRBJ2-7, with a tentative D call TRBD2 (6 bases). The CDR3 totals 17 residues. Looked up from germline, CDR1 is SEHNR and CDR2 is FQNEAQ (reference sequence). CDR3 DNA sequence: TGTGTCAGCAGCTTATACCTCTCAGCGGCGGGGAGTAACGAGCAGTACTTC. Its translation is CVSSLYLSAAGSNEQYF.

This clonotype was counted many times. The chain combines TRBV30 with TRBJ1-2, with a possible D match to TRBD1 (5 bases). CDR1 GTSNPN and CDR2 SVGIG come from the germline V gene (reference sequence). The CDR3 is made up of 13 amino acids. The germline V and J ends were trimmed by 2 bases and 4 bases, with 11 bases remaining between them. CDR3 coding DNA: TGTGCCTGGAGTAGGGCACAGGTCTATGGCTACACCTTC. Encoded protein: CAWSRAQVYGYTF.

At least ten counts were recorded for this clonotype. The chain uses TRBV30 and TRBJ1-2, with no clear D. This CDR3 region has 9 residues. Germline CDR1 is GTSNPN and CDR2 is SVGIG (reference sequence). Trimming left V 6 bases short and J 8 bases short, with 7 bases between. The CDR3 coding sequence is TGTGCCTGCCGTCCGGGCTACACCTTC. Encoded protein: CACRPGYTF. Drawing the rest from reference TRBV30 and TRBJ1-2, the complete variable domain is SQTIHQWPATLVQPVGSPLSLECTVEGTSNPNLYWYRQAAGRGLQLLFYSVGIGQISSEVPQNLSASRPQDRQFILSSKKLLLSDSGFYLCACRPGYTFGSGTRLTVV.